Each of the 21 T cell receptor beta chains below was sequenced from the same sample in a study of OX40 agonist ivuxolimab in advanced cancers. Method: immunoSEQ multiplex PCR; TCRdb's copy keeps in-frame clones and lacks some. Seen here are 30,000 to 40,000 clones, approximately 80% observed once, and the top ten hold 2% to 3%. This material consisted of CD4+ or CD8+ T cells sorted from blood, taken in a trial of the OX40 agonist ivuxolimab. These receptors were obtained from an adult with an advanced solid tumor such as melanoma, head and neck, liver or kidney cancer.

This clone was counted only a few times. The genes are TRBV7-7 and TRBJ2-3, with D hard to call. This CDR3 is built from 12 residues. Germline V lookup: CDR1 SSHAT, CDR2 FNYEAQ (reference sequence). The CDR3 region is CAVGESTDTQYF. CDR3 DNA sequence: TGTGCTGTAGGTGAAAGCACAGATACGCAGTATTTT.

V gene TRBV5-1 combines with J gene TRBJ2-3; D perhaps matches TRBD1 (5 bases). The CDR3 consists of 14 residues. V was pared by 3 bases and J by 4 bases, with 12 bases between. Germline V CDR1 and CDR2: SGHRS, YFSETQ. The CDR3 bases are TGCGCCAGCAGCTCCACGAAAGGGGCAGATACGCAGTATTTT. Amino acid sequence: CASSSTKGADTQYF. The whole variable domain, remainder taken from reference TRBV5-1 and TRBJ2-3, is KAGVTQTPRYLIKTRGQQVTLSCSPISGHRSVSWYQQTPGQGLQFLFEYFSETQRNKGNFPGRFSGRQFSNSRSEMNVSTLELGDSALYLCASSSTKGADTQYFGPGTRLTVL.

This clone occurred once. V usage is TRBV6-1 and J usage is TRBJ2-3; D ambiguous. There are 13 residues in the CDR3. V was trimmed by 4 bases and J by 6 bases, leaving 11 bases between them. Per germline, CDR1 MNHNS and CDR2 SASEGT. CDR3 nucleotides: TGTGCCAGCAGTGCAAACCTAGGGGATACGCAGTATTTT. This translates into CASSANLGDTQYF.

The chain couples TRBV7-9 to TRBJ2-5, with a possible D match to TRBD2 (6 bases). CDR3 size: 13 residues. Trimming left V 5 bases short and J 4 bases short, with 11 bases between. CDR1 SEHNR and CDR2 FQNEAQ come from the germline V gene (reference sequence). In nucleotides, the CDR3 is TGTGCCAGCAGCCAGAACGGGGGAGAGACCCAGTACTTC. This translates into CASSQNGGETQYF.

The CDR3 spells CASSQSKGRNTIYF. CDR3 DNA: TGTGCCAGCTCACAATCAAAAGGAAGGAACACCATATATTTT. V gene TRBV18 combines with J gene TRBJ1-3; D gene ambiguous. The CDR3 is 14 amino acids. V was clipped by 4 bases and J by 7 bases, with 14 bases between them. Germline V CDR1 and CDR2: KGHSH, LQKENI.

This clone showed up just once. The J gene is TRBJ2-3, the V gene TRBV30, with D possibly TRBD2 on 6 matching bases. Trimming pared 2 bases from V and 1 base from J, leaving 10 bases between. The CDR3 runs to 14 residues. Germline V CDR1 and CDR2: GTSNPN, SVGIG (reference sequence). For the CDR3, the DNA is TGTGCCTGGAGTAGGGACTCAGGCACAGATACGCAGTATTTT. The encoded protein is CAWSRDSGTDTQYF. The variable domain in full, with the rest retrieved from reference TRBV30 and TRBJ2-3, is SQTIHQWPATLVQPVGSPLSLECTVEGTSNPNLYWYRQAAGRGLQLLFYSVGIGQISSEVPQNLSASRPQDRQFILSSKKLLLSDSGFYLCAWSRDSGTDTQYFGPGTRLTVL.

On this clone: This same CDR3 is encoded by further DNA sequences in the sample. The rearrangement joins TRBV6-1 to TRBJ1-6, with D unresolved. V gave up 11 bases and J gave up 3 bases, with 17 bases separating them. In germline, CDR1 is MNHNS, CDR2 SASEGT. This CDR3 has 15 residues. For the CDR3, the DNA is TGTGCCGCAAGTAAGGCCCTAGACTATAATTCACCCCTCCACTTT. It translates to CAASKALDYNSPLHF.

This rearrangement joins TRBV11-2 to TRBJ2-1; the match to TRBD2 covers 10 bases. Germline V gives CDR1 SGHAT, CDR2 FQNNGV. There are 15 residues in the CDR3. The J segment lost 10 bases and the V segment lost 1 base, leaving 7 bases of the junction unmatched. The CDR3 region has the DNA TGTGCCAGCAGCTTAGCGGCTAGCGGGGGCCAGGAGCAGTTCTTC. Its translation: CASSLAASGGQEQFF.

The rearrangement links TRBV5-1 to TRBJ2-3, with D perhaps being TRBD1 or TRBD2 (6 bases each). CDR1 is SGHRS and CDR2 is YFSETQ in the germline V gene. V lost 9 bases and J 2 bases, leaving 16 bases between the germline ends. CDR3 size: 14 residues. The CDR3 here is CATTQGRFTDTQYF. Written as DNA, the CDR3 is TGCGCCACCACCCAGGGGAGGTTCACAGATACGCAGTATTTT.

The CDR3 region is CASSLEAGTASVRTF. In nucleotides, the CDR3 is TGCGCCAGCAGCTTGGAAGCTGGGACAGCTTCGGTAAGGACCTTC. This sequence joins TRBV5-1 and TRBJ1-2; 7 positions agree with TRBD1. CDR1 and CDR2 (germline): SGHRS, YFSETQ. The CDR3 totals 15 residues. Germline trimming cut 0 bases from V and 14 bases from J; bases unmatched to any gene: 16.

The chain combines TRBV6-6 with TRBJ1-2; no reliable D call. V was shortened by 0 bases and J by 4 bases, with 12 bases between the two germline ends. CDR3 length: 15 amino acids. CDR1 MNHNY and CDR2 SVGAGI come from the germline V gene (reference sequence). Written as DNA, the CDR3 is TGTGCCAGCAGTTACTCAGGCGGCCTTAGCTATGGCTACACCTTC. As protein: CASSYSGGLSYGYTF.

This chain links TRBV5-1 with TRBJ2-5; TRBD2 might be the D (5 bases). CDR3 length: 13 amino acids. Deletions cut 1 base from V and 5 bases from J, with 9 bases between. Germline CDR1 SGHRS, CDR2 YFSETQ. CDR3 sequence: CASSLSGSETQYF. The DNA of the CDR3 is TGCGCCAGCAGCTTGTCTGGGAGTGAGACCCAGTACTTC.

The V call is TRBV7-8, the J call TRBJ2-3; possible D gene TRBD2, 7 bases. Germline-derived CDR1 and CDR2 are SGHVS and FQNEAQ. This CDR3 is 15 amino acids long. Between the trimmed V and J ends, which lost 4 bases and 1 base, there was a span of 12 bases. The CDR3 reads CASSSGGGRTDTQYF. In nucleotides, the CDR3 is TGTGCCAGCAGCTCGGGCGGGGGCCGCACAGATACGCAGTATTTT.

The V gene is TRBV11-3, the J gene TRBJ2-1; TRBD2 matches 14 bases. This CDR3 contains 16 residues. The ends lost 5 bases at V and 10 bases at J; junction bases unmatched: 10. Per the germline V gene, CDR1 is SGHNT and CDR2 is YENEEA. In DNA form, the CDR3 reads TGTGCCAGCAGCCCCCGACTAGCGGGGGGGTTCGGGGAGCAGTTCTTC. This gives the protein CASSPRLAGGFGEQFF. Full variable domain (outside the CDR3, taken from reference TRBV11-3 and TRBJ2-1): EAGVVQSPRYKIIEKKQPVAFWCNPISGHNTLYWYLQNLGQGPELLIRYENEEAVDDSQLPKDRFSAERLKGVDSTLKIQPAELGDSAVYLCASSPRLAGGFGEQFFGPGTRLTVL.

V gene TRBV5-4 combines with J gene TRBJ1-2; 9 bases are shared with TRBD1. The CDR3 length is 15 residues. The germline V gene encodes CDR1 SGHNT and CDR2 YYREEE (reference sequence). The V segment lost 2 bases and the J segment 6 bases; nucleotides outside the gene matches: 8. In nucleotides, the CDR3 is TGTGCCAGCAGCTTCCCCGGGACAGGGACACATGGCTACACCTTC. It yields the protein CASSFPGTGTHGYTF.

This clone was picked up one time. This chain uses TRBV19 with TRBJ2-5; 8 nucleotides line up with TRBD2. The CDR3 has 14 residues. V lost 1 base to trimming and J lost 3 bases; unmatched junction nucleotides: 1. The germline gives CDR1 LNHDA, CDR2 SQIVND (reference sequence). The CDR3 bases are TGTGCCAGTAGTATAGCGGGAGGGGAAGAGACCCAGTACTTC. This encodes CASSIAGGEETQYF.

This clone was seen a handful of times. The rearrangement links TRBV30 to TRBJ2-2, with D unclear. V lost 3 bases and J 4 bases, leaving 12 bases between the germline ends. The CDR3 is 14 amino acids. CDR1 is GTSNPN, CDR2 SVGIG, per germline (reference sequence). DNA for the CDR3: TGTGCCTGGAGAAACTCCGTAGGCACCGGGGAGCTGTTTTTT. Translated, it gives CAWRNSVGTGELFF.

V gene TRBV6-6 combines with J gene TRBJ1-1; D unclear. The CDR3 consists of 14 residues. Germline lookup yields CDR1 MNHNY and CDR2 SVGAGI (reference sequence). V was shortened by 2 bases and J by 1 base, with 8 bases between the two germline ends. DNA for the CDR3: TGTGCCAGCAGTTACGATCCGCGGAACACTGAAGCTTTCTTT. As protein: CASSYDPRNTEAFF.

The CDR3 DNA reads as TGTGCCAGCAACCTGAACCGACAGGCTACCGGTGGCTACACCTTC. This codes for CASNLNRQATGGYTF. The chain links TRBV6-6 to TRBJ1-2; possibly TRBD1 for D (6 bases). This CDR3 is built from 15 residues. Germline V gene data show CDR1 as MNHNY and CDR2 as SVGAGI (reference sequence). With 7 bases removed from V and 7 bases from J, the gap between germline ends came to 22 bases.

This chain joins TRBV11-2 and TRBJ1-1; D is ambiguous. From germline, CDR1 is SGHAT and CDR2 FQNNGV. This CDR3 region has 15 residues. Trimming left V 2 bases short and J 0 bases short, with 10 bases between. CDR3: CASSLFGSLNTEAFF. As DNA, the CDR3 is TGTGCCAGCAGCTTATTTGGGAGCTTGAACACTGAAGCTTTCTTT.

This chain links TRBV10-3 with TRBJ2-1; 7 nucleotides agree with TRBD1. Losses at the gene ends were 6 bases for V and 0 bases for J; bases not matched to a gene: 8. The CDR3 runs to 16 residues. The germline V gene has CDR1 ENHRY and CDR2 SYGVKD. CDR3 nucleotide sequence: TGTGCCATCAGAGGGGACGGGACAGCCTCCTACAATGAGCAGTTCTTC. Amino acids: CAIRGDGTASYNEQFF.